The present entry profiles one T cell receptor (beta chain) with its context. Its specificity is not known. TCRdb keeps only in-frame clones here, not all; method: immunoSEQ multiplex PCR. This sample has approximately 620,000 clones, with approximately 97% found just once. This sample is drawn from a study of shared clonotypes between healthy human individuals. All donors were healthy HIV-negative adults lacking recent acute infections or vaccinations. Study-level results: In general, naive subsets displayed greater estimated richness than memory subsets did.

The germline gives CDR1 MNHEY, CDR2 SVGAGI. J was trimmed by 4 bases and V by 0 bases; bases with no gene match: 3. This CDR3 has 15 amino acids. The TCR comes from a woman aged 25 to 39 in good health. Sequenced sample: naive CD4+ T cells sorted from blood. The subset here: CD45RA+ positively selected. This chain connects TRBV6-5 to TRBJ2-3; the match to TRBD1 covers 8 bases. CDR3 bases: TGTGCCAGCAGTTACTCGATACAGGGGGCAGATACGCAGTATTTT. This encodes CASSYSIQGADTQYF.